One and the same sample provided the 3 T cell receptor beta chains below, sequenced in a study of PD-1 blockade in classical Hodgkin lymphoma. Relapse after autologous stem cell transplantation occurred in every patient, and brentuximab vedotin exposure varied. The method was immunoSEQ multiplex PCR; TCRdb's version includes in-frame clones alone and lacks a portion of them. The table records about 93,000 clones, more than 80% of them present only once. The sample was peripheral blood mononuclear cells (PBMCs), taken before the second cycle of nivolumab. The source is a human donor with classical Hodgkin lymphoma.

This clone was recorded only once. This sequence joins TRBV5-4 and TRBJ1-1; D might be TRBD1 (5 bases). With 4 bases removed from V and 1 base from J, the gap between germline ends came to 14 bases. The CDR3 length is 15 residues. Per germline, CDR1 SGHNT and CDR2 YYREEE (reference sequence). CDR3 amino acids: CASSHASRGNTEAFF. In DNA form, the CDR3 reads TGTGCCAGCAGCCACGCCTCGAGGGGGAACACTGAAGCTTTCTTT.

The gene calls are TRBV5-8 and TRBJ2-5, with TRBD1 identical over 7 bases. The CDR3 has 15 residues. V lost 6 bases to trimming and J lost 1 base; unmatched junction nucleotides: 9. Germline V gene lookup returns CDR1 SGHTS and CDR2 YDEGEE. The CDR3 reads CASNLQGIGQETQYF. The CDR3 DNA sequence: TGTGCCAGCAACCTACAGGGGATCGGCCAAGAGACCCAGTACTTC.

The genes are TRBV30 and TRBJ2-2, with TRBD2 identical over 8 bases. The V segment lost 0 bases and the J segment 2 bases; nucleotides outside the gene matches: 2. The germline V gene has CDR1 GTSNPN and CDR2 SVGIG (reference sequence). The CDR3 is 15 amino acids. The CDR3 nucleotides are TGTGCCTGGAGTGTGATAGCGGGAAACACCGGGGAGCTGTTTTTT. Translated: CAWSVIAGNTGELFF.